This T cell receptor beta chain was sequenced during a study of blood T cell repertoires in COVID-19. Study background: Sources were T cells, B-cell-depleted T cells, or PBMCs; the material itself was cDNA or gDNA.

Assay used: immunoSEQ multiplex PCR; TCRdb lists only in-frame clones, some missing. Of about 520,000 clones detected, approximately 83% appear once; the ten largest clones hold about 3.2%. Sequencing input: peripheral blood. The sequence derives from a human donor in a cohort sampled during active COVID-19.

The CDR3: CASSQDGGGRETQYF. The CDR3 DNA is TGCGCCAGCAGCCAAGATGGTGGAGGGCGAGAGACCCAGTACTTC. The chain joins TRBV4-3 to TRBJ2-5, with D possibly being TRBD2 (6 bases). Germline V gives CDR1 LGHNA, CDR2 YSLEER. V shed 0 bases and J shed 4 bases, with 12 bases lying between them. The CDR3 covers 15 residues.